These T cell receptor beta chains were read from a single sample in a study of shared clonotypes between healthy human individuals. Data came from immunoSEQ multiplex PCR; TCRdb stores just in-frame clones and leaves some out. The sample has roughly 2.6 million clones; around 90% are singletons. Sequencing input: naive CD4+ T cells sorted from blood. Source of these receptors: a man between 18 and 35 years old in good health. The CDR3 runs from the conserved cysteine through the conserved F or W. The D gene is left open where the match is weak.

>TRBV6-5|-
CASILGNTIYF
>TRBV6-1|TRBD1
CASRSGQRNEKLFF
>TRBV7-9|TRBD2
CASSSGTSGLPGNEQFF
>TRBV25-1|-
CASASYGGVKDTEAFF
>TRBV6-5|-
CASRTGTALDEQYF
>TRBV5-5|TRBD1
CASSWIAQGATEAFF
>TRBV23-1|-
CASSHNRAHNEQFF
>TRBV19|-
CASSRSGDTQYF
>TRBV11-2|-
CASSLGGAGANVLTF
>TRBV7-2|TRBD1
CASSATTKDRGRGYTF
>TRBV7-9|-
CASSLEGGRGNTIYF
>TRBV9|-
CASSVTYNNSPLHF
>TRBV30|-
CAWSIDTLNTEAFF
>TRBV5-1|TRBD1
CASSLGTGVGQPQHF
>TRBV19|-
CASSPTGPNQPQHF
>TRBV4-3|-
CASSQDLGAGADWKGEQFF
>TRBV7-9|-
CASSQEQALNYGYTF
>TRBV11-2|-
CASSRVAPSTDTQYF
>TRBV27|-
CASSLNPDGSYEQYF
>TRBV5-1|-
CASSPGTPWGAFF
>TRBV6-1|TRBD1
CASSTTGVPYEQYF
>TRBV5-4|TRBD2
CASSLPGTSPTEQYF
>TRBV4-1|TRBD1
CASSPDRANNEKLFF
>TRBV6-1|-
CASSEPGPVPSAYEQYF
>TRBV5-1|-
CASKQGTQSYEQYF
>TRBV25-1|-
CASSGQETQYF
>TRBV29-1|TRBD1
CSQRTGGHNEQFF
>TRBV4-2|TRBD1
CASSRDRVGQPQHF
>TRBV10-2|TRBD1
CASSHRGSSGNTIYF
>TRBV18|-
CASSPGVNEKLFF
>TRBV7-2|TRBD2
CASSLGLAGVKLETQYF
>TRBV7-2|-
CASSPTTRAFTDTQYF
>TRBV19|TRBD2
CASSITASGGYEQYF
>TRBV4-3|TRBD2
CASSQGSAGGSNEQFF
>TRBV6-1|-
CASIPRETQYF
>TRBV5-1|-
CASSQGHGGTILYGYTF
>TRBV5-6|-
CASSSTGLETQYF
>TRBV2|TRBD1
CASRYGTEILLHF
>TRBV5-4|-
CASSTQGLNTEAFF
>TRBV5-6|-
CASSLATENEKLFF
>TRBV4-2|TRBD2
CASSQDLAGDLYNEQFF
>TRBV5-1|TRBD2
CASSFWTSGHTDTQYF
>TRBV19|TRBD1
CASSATGEKAKNIQYF
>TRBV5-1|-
CASSLLAVKNTEAFF
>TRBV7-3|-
CASSLTHREVPGELFF
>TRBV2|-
CASRRAPGHGQFF
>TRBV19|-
CASSRGVGEGYTF
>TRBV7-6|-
CASSSPQAETQYF
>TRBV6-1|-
CASSGDASNTEAFF
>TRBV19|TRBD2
CASSATSGRSTGELFF
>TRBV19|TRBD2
CASSVGGRAYNEQFF
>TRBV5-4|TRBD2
CASSLLALEETQYF
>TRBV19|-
CASSPGPNTGELFF
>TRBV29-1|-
CSVEDRGRSYGYTF
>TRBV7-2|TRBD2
CASSRKTLAGKADTQYF
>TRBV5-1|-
CASSLAGNNQPQHF